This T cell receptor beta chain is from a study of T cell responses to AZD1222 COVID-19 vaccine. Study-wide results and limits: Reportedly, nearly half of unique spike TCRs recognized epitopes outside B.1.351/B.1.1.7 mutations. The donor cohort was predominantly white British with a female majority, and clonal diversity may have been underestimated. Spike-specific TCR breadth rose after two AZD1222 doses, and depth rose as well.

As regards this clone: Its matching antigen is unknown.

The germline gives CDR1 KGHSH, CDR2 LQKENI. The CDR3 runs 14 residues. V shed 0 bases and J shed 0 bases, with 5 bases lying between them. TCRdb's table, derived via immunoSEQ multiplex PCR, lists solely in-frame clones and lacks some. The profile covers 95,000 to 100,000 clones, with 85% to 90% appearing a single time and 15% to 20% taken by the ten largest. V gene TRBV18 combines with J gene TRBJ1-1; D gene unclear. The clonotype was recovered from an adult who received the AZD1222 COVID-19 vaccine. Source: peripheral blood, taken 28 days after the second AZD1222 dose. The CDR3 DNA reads TGTGCCAGCTCACCACCCTCTGTGAACACTGAAGCTTTCTTT. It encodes CASSPPSVNTEAFF.